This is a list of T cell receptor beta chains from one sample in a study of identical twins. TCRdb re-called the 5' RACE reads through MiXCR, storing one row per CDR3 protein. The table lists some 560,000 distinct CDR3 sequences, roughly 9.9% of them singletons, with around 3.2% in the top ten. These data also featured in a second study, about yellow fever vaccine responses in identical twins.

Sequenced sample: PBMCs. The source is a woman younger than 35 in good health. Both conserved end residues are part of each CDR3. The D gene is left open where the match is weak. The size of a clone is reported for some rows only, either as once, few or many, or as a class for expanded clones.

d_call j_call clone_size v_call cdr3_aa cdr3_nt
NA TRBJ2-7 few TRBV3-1 CASSQGYKASKRSYEQYF TGTGCCAGCAGCCAAGGATATAAAGCGTCAAAGAGGTCCTACGAGCAGTACTTC
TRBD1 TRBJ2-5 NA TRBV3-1 CASSPYTGVETQYF TGTGCCAGCAGCCCCTACACAGGGGTGGAGACCCAGTACTTC
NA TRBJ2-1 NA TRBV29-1 CSVGGDEQFF TGCAGCGTGGGGGGAGATGAGCAGTTCTTC
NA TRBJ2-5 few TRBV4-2 CASSLIAAEETQYF TGTGCCAGCAGTCTTATAGCGGCGGAAGAGACCCAGTACTTC
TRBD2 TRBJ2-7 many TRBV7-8 CASSLVGRTSGSNEQYF TGTGCCAGCAGCTTAGTAGGTCGGACTAGCGGGAGCAACGAGCAGTACTTC
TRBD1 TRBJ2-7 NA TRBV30 CACTCRDSSYEQYF TGTGCCTGCACCTGCCGGGACAGCTCCTACGAGCAGTACTTC
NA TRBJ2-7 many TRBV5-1 CASSLDPSGPYEQYF TGCGCCAGCAGCTTGGATCCTAGTGGCCCCTACGAGCAGTACTTC
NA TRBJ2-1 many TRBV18 CASSPDKPYNEQFF TGTGCCAGCTCCCCGGACAAGCCCTACAATGAGCAGTTCTTC
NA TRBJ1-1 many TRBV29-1 CSVVRDSNTEAFF TGCAGCGTCGTCCGGGACTCAAACACTGAAGCTTTCTTT
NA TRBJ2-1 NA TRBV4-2 CASSQDPLSGTKGGREQFF TGTGCCAGCAGCCAAGATCCACTCTCCGGGACTAAGGGGGGACGTGAGCAGTTCTTC
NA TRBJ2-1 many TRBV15 CATSRGTRGDEQFF TGTGCCACCAGCAGGGGGACCAGGGGAGATGAGCAGTTCTTC
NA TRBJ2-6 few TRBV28 CASRRTLEGPSGANVLTF TGTGCCAGCAGACGAACTTTGGAGGGACCATCTGGGGCCAACGTCCTGACTTTC
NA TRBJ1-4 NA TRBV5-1 CASSLETESNEKLFF TGCGCCAGCAGCTTGGAAACAGAGAGTAATGAAAAACTGTTTTTT
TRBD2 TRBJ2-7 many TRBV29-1 CSVVLLAGAYEQYF TGCAGCGTCGTCCTCCTAGCGGGAGCCTACGAGCAGTACTTC
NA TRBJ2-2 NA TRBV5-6 CASSLGVMGAHGTGELFF TGTGCCAGCAGCTTGGGCGTCATGGGCGCCCACGGAACCGGGGAGCTGTTTTTT
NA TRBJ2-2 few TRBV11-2 CASSLDPGRWTGELFF TGTGCCAGCAGCTTAGATCCGGGGCGGTGGACCGGGGAGCTGTTTTTT